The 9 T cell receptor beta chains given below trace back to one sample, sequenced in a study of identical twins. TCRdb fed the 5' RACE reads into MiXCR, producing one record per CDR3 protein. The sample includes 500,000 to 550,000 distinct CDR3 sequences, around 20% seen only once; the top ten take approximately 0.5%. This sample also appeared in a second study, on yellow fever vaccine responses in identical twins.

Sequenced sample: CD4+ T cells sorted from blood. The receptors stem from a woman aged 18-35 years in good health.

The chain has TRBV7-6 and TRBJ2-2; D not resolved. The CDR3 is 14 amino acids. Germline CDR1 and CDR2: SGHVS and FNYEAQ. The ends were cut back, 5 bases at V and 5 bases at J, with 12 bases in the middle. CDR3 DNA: TGTGCCAGCAGCCCATCTATCTTTACCGGGGAGCTGTTTTTT. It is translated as CASSPSIFTGELFF.

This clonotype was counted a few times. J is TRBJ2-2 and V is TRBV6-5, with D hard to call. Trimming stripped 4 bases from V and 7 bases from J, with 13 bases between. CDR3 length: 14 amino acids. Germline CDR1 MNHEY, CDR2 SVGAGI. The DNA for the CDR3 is TGTGCCAGCAGTTCCAGCTTTTCTCTCGGGGAGCTGTTTTTT. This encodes CASSSSFSLGELFF.

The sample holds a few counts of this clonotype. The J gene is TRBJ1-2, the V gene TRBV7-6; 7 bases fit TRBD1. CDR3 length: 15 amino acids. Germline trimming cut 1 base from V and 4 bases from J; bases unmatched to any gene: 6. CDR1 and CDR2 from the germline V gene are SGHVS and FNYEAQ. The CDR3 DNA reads TGTGCCAGCAGCTTAGAGGGGGCGGCCCTCTATGGCTACACCTTC. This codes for CASSLEGAALYGYTF.

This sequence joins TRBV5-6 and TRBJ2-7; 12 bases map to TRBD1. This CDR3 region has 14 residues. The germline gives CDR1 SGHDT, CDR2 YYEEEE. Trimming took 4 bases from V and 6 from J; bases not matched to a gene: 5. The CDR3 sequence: CASSPGTGGSEQYV. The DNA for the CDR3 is TGTGCCAGCAGCCCTGGGACAGGGGGCTCCGAGCAGTACGTC.

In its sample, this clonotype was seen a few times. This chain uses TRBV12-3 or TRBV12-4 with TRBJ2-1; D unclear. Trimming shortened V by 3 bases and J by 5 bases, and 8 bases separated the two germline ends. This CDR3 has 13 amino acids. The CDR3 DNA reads TGTGCCAGCAGTTTCCGGCCGAACAATGAGCAGTTCTTC. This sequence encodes CASSFRPNNEQFF.

Here the CDR3 reads CAISLGGDETQYF. The CDR3 region has the DNA TGTGCCATCAGTCTAGGGGGTGACGAGACCCAGTACTTC. V is TRBV10-3 and J is TRBJ2-5, with a weak D call TRBD1 (6 bases). This CDR3 is built from 13 residues. Germline-derived CDR1 and CDR2 are ENHRY and SYGVKD. V was clipped by 5 bases and J by 5 bases, with 12 bases between them.

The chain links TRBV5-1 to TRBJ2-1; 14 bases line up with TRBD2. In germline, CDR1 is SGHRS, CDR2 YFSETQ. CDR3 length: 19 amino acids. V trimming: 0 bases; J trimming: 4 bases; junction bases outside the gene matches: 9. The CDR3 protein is CASSLVGLAGGEGYNEQFF. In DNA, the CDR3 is TGCGCCAGCAGCTTGGTTGGACTAGCGGGAGGTGAGGGGTACAATGAGCAGTTCTTC.

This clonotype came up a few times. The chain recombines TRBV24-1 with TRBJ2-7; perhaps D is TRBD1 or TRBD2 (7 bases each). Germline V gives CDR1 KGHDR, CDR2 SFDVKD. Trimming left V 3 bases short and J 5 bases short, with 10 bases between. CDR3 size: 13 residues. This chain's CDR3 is CATSDQGGDEQYF. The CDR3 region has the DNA TGTGCCACCAGTGATCAGGGGGGGGACGAGCAGTACTTC.

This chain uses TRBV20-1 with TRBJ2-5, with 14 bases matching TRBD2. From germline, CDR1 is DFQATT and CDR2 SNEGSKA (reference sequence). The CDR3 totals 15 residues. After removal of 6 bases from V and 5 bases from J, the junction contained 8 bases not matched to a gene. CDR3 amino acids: CSARRTSGGRETQYF. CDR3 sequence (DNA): TGCAGTGCCCGACGGACTAGCGGGGGGAGGGAGACCCAGTACTTC.